The present T cell receptor (beta chain) was sequenced within a study of CD8 T cell repertoires and HIV-1 epitope variants. Per the germline V gene, CDR1 is SGHDT and CDR2 is YYEEEE. V lost 4 bases, J lost 3 bases, and 7 bases stayed unmatched. The CDR3 sequence is 14 residues long. In the case of this clone: Its antigen is currently unknown.

Libraries were prepared by immunoSEQ multiplex PCR; TCRdb keeps only in-frame clonotypes and omits some of them. The sample includes 6,000 to 8,000 clones, 66% seen only once; the top ten take 40% to 45%. The material sequenced was cultured CD8+ T cells derived from PBMCs. This TCR derives from a male donor with HIV. The chain recombines TRBV5-6 with TRBJ2-7, with 7 nucleotides matching TRBD1. CDR3 region: CASSDGQVHYEQYF. In nucleotides, the CDR3 is TGTGCCAGCAGCGACGGACAGGTCCACTACGAGCAGTACTTC. The whole variable domain, remainder taken from reference TRBV5-6 and TRBJ2-7, is DAGVTQSPTHLIKTRGQQVTLRCSPKSGHDTVSWYQQALGQGPQFIFQYYEEEERQRGNFPDRFSGHQFPNYSSELNVNALLLGDSALYLCASSDGQVHYEQYFGPGTRLTVT.